The rows below give T cell receptor beta chains drawn from one sample of a study of cytomegalovirus exposure and HLA in healthy donors. Produced via immunoSEQ multiplex PCR; TCRdb's table is partial and in-frame only. The top ten clones hold 3.2% of a sample with 70,000 to 80,000 clones, around 94% of them seen once. Sequencing was done on a sample of PBMCs. These receptor sequences come from a woman aged 18-29 years in good health and CMV-seropositive. The CDR3 runs from the conserved cysteine through the conserved F or W. The D gene is left open where the match is weak. For some rows the clone size is stated as once, few or many, or as a class when expanded; others skip it.

V gene: TRBV6-5
D gene: -
clone size: -
J gene: TRBJ1-1
CDR3 DNA: TGTGCCAGCAGTTACTCTAGGGGCACTGAAGCTTTCTTT
CDR3 protein: CASSYSRGTEAFF

V gene: TRBV12-5
D gene: TRBD1
clone size: -
J gene: TRBJ1-1
CDR3 DNA: TGTGCTAGTGGTTTGGACCAGACAGGGAGAGTCCCTGAAGCTTTCTTT
CDR3 protein: CASGLDQTGRVPEAFF

V gene: TRBV11-2
D gene: TRBD1
clone size: -
J gene: TRBJ2-3
CDR3 DNA: TGTGCCAGCAGCCCGGGACAGGCTAGCACAGATACGCAGTATTTT
CDR3 protein: CASSPGQASTDTQYF

V gene: TRBV2
D gene: TRBD1
clone size: -
J gene: TRBJ1-4
CDR3 DNA: TGTGCCAGCAGTCAAAATAGGGGGCTAGAAAAACTGTTTTTT
CDR3 protein: CASSQNRGLEKLFF

V gene: TRBV11-2
D gene: -
clone size: -
J gene: TRBJ2-2
CDR3 DNA: TGTGCCAGCAGCCGCCCTTTGGGGAGAACCCCCGGGGAGCTGTTTTTT
CDR3 protein: CASSRPLGRTPGELFF

V gene: TRBV6-5
D gene: -
clone size: -
J gene: TRBJ2-1
CDR3 DNA: TGTGCCAGCAGGCTCGCGGGAAGGTACAATGAGCAGTTCTTC
CDR3 protein: CASRLAGRYNEQFF

V gene: TRBV19
D gene: -
clone size: -
J gene: TRBJ1-1
CDR3 DNA: TGTGCCAGTAGTATATCGGGGGTTTCGGGCACTGAAGCTTTCTTT
CDR3 protein: CASSISGVSGTEAFF

V gene: TRBV10-1
D gene: -
clone size: -
J gene: TRBJ1-2
CDR3 DNA: TGCGCCAGCAGTGACGACAGGCGACATGGCTACACCTTC
CDR3 protein: CASSDDRRHGYTF

V gene: TRBV29-1
D gene: TRBD2
clone size: -
J gene: TRBJ2-7
CDR3 DNA: TGCAGCGTTGAAGGCCCTGTGGCGGGAGGGAACTACGAGCAGTACTTC
CDR3 protein: CSVEGPVAGGNYEQYF

V gene: TRBV2
D gene: TRBD1
clone size: -
J gene: TRBJ1-5
CDR3 DNA: TGTGCCAGCAGCGCCGGGACAGGGCGGCTGGATTTT
CDR3 protein: CASSAGTGRLDF

V gene: TRBV6-1
D gene: -
clone size: -
J gene: TRBJ1-2
CDR3 DNA: TGTGCCAGCAGTGAAGGGGGGGTGGGCCTCTATGGCTACACCTTC
CDR3 protein: CASSEGGVGLYGYTF

V gene: TRBV14
D gene: -
clone size: once
J gene: TRBJ2-5
CDR3 DNA: TGTGCCAGCAGCCGAGGACATCTACAAGAGACCCAGTACTTC
CDR3 protein: CASSRGHLQETQYF

V gene: TRBV4-1
D gene: -
clone size: -
J gene: TRBJ1-2
CDR3 DNA: TGCGCCAGCAGCCAAGATGGGGCCCAAAGTTCCCGCTACACCTTC
CDR3 protein: CASSQDGAQSSRYTF

V gene: TRBV11-2
D gene: -
clone size: -
J gene: TRBJ2-1
CDR3 DNA: TGTGCCAGCAGCTTAGAACGGGTTAGCAATGAGCAGTTCTTC
CDR3 protein: CASSLERVSNEQFF

V gene: TRBV6-1
D gene: -
clone size: -
J gene: TRBJ1-5
CDR3 DNA: TGTGCCAGCAGTTCCGACGGGAGCAATCAGCCCCAGCATTTT
CDR3 protein: CASSSDGSNQPQHF

V gene: TRBV10-1
D gene: -
clone size: -
J gene: TRBJ2-7
CDR3 DNA: TGCGCCAGCAGTGAAATCCATAAGGCAGGGAAGGGGAACGAGCAGTACTTC
CDR3 protein: CASSEIHKAGKGNEQYF

V gene: TRBV7-6
D gene: -
clone size: once
J gene: TRBJ2-5
CDR3 DNA: TGTGCCAGCAGCTTAGGACAGCAAGAGACCCAGTACTTC
CDR3 protein: CASSLGQQETQYF

V gene: TRBV5-1
D gene: -
clone size: -
J gene: TRBJ2-2
CDR3 DNA: TGCGCCAGCAGCTTTTCAGGGAACACCGGGGAGCTGTTTTTT
CDR3 protein: CASSFSGNTGELFF